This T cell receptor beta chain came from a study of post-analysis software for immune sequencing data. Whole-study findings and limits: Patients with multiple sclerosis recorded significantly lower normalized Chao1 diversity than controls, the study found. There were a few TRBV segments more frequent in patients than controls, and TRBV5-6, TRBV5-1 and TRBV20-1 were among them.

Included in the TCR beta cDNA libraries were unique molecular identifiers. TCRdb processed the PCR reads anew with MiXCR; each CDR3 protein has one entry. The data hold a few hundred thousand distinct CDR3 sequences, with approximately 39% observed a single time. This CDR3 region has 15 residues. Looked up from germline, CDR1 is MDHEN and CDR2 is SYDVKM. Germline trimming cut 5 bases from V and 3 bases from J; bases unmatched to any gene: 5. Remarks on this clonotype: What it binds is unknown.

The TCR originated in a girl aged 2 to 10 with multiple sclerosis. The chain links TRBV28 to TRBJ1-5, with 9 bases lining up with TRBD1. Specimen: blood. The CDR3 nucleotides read TGTGCCAGCAGTGCGGACAGGGGACTCAATCAGCCCCAGCATTTT. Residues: CASSADRGLNQPQHF.